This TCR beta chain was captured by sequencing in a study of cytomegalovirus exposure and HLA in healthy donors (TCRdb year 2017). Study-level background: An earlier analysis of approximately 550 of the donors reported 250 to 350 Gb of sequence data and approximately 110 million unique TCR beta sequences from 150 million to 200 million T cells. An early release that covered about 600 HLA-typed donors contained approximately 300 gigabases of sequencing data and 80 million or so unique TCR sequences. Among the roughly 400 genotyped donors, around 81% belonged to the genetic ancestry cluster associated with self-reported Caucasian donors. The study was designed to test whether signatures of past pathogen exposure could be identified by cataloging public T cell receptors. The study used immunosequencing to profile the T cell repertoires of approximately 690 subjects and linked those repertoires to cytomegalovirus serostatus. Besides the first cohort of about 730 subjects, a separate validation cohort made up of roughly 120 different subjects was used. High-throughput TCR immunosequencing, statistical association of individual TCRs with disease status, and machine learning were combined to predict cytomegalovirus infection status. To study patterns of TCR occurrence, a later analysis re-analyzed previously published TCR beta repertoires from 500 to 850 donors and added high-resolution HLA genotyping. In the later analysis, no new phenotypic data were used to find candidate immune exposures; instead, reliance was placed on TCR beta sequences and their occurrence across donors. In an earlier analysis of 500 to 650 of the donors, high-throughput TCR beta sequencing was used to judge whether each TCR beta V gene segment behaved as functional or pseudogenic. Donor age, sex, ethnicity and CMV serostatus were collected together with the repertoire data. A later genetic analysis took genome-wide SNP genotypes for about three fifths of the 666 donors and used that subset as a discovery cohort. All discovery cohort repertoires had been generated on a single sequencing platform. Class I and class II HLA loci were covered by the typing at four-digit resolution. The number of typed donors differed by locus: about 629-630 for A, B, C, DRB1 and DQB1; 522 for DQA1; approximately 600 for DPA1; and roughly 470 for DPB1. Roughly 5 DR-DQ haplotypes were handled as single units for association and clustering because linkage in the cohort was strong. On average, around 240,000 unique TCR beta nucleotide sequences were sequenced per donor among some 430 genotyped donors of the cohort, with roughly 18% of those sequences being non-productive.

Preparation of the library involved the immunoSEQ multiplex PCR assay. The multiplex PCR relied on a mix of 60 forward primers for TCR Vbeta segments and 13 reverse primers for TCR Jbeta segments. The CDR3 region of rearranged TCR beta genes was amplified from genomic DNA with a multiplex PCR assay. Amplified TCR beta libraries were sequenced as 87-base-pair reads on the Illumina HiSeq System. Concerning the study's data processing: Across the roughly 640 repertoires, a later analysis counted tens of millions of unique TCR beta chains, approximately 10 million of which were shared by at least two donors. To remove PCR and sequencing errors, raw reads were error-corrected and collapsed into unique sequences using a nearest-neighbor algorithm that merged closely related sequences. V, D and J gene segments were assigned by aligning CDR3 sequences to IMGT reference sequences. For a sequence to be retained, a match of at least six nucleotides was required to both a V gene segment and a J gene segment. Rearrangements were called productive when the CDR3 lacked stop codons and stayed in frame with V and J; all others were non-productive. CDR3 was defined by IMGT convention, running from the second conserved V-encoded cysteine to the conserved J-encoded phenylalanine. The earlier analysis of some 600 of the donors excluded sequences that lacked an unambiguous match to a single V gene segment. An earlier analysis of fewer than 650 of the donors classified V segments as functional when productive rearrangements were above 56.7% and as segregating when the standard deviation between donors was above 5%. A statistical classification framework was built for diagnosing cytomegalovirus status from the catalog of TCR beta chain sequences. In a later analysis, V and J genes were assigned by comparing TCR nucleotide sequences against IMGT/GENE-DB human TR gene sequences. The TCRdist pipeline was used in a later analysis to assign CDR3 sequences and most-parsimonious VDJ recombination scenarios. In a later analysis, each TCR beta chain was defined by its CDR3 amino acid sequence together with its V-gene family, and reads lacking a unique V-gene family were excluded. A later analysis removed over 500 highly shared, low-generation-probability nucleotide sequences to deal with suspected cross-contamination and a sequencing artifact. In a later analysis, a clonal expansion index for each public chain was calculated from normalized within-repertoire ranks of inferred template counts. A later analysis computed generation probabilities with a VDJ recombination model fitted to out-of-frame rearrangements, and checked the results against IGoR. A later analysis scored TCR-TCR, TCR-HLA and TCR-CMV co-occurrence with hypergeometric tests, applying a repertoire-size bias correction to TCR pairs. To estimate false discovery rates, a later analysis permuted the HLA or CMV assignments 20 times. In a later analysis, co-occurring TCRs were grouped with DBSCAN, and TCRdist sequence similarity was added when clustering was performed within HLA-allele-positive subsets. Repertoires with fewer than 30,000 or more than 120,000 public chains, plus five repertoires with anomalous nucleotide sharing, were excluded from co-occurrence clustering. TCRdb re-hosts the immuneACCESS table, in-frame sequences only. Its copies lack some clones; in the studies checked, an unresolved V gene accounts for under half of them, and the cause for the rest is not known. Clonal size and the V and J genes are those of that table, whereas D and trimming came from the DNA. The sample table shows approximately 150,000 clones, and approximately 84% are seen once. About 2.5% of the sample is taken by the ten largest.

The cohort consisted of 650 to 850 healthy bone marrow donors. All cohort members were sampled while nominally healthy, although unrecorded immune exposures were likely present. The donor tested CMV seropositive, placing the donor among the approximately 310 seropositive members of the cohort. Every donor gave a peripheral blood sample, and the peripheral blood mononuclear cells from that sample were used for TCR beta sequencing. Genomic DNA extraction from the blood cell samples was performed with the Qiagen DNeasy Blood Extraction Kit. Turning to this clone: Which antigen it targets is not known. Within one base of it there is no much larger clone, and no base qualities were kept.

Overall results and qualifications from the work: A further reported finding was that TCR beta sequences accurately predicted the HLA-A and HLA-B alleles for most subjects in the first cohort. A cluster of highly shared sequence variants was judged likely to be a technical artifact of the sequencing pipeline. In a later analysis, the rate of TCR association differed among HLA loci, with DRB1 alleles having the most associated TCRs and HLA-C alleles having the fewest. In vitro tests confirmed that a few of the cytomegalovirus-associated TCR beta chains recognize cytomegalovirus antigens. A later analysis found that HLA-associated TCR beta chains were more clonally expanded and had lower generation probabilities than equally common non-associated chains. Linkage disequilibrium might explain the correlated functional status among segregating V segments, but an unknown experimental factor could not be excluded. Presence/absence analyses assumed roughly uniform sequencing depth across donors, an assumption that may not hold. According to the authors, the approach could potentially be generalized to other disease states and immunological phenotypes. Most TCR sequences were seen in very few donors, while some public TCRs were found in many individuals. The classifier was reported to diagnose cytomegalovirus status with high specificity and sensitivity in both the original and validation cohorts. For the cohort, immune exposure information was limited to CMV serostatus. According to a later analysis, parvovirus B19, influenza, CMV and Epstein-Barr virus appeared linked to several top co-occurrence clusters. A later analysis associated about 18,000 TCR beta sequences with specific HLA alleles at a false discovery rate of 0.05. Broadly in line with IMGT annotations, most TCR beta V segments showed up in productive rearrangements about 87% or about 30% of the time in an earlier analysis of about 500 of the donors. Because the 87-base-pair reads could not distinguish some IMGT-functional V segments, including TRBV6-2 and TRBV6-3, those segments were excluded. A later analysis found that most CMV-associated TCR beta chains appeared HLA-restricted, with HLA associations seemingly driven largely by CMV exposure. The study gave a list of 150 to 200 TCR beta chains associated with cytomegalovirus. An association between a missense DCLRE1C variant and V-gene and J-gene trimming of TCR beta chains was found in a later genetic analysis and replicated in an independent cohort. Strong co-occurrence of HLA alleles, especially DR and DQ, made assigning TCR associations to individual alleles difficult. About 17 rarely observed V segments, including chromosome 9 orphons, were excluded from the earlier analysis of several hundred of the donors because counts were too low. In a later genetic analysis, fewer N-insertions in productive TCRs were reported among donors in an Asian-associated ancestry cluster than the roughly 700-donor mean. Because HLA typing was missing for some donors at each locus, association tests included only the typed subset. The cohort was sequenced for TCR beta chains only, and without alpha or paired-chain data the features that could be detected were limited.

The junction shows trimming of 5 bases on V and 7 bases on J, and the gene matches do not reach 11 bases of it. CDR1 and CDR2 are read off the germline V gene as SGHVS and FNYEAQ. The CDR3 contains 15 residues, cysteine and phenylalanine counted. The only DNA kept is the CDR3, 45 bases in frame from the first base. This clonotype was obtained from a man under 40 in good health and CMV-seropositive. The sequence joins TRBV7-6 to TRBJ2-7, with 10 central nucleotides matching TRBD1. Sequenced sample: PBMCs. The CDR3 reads CASSPGGDRGEEQYF. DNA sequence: TGTGCCAGCAGCCCCGGTGGGGACAGGGGTGAGGAGCAGTACTTC.